This entry lists 28 T cell receptor beta chains sequenced from one sample in a study of shared clonotypes between healthy human individuals. Naive CD8 populations comprised CD45RO-negative cells positively selected for CCR7, excluding terminally differentiated effector memory CD45RA+ cells. Sequenced by immunoSEQ multiplex PCR; TCRdb stores in-frame clones only, minus some. The table includes some 2,000,000 clones, about 94% detected once. Specimen: naive CD8+ T cells sorted from blood. The receptors originated from a man between 18 and 29 years old in good health.

V is TRBV5-6 and J is TRBJ2-3, with D possibly TRBD2 on 5 matching bases. The germline V gene has CDR1 SGHDT and CDR2 YYEEEE. The CDR3 contains 13 residues. V was trimmed by 2 bases and J by 6 bases, leaving 10 bases between them. The CDR3 sequence: CASSFGLGDTQYF. CDR3 bases: TGTGCCAGCAGCTTTGGACTTGGGGATACGCAGTATTTT.

Concerning this clone itself: Other DNA sequences in the same sample also yield this CDR3. The V gene is TRBV6-5, the J gene TRBJ2-7, with D perhaps TRBD1 (6 bases). V was pared by 3 bases and J by 2 bases, with 8 bases between. This CDR3 has 13 residues. CDR1 and CDR2 (germline): MNHEY, SVGAGI. Here the CDR3 DNA reads TGTGCCAGCAGTTATGACAGGACCTACGAGCAGTACTTC. This sequence encodes CASSYDRTYEQYF.

This sequence joins TRBV28 and TRBJ2-1; 14 positions agree with TRBD2. Losses at the gene ends were 7 bases for V and 1 base for J; bases not matched to a gene: 9. Germline loops: CDR1 MDHEN, CDR2 SYDVKM. The CDR3 runs 18 residues. The CDR3, as DNA: TGTGCCAGCACCCCGCCGGGACTAGCGGGAGCATCCTACAATGAGCAGTTCTTC. The encoded protein is CASTPPGLAGASYNEQFF.

The rearrangement links TRBV6-5 to TRBJ2-7, with TRBD1 as a possible D gene (6 bases). This CDR3 comprises 12 residues. The V end lost 8 bases, the J end lost 2 bases, and 10 bases lay between the germline ends. CDR1 is MNHEY, CDR2 SVGAGI, per germline. CDR3 in amino acids: CASGTPTYEQYF. The CDR3 DNA reads TGTGCCAGCGGGACACCCACCTACGAGCAGTACTTC.

This clone was seen just once. CDR3 region: CASSSTSGEREQYF. In DNA form, the CDR3 reads TGTGCCAGCAGTTCCACTAGCGGGGAAAGGGAGCAGTACTTC. The chain is built from TRBV6-5 and TRBJ2-7; 10 bases match TRBD2. V was pared by 4 bases and J by 7 bases, with 7 bases of the junction left unmatched. Germline CDR1 MNHEY, CDR2 SVGAGI. The CDR3 covers 14 residues.

The chain carries TRBV19 and TRBJ1-3; no clear D. Germline V CDR1 and CDR2: LNHDA, SQIVND (reference sequence). V shed 0 bases and J shed 6 bases, with 12 bases lying between them. The CDR3 is made up of 15 amino acids. CDR3 region: CASSIDLEVTNTIYF. The CDR3 DNA reads TGTGCCAGTAGTATAGATCTGGAGGTTACAAACACCATATATTTT. The full variable domain, its missing parts supplied by reference TRBV19 and TRBJ1-3, is DGGITQSPKYLFRKEGQNVTLSCEQNLNHDAMYWYRQDPGQGLRLIYYSQIVNDFQKGDIAEGYSVSREKKESFPLTVTSAQKNPTAFYLCASSIDLEVTNTIYFGEGSWLTVV.

This clone was observed a single time. The chain couples TRBV28 to TRBJ1-1; D is uncertain. CDR3 length: 15 amino acids. Germline CDR1 and CDR2: MDHEN and SYDVKM. The V end was cut by 5 bases, the J end by 0 bases, with 13 bases between. Here the CDR3 reads CASSLGSYMNTEAFF. DNA of the CDR3: TGTGCCAGCAGTCTGGGCAGCTACATGAACACTGAAGCTTTCTTT.

The V call is TRBV13, the J call TRBJ2-1; D is undetermined. Deletions cut 3 bases from V and 11 bases from J, with 14 bases between. The CDR3 length is 13 residues. Looked up from germline, CDR1 is PRHDT and CDR2 is FYEKMQ (reference sequence). Written as DNA, the CDR3 is TGTGCCAGCAGCTTTATTTCGAGTTCGCAGCAGTTCTTC. Its translation: CASSFISSSQQFF.

The chain links TRBV4-1 to TRBJ2-7; maybe TRBD2 (5 bases). The V end was cut by 3 bases, the J end by 4 bases, with 22 bases between. Per the germline V gene, CDR1 is MGHRA and CDR2 is YSYEKL. The CDR3 sequence is 17 residues long. CDR3 in amino acids: CASSQSAATGGTYEQYF. CDR3 DNA: TGCGCCAGCAGCCAGTCAGCGGCCACGGGTGGAACTTACGAGCAGTACTTC.

A note on this clone: The sample contains more than one DNA sequence encoding this CDR3. The V gene is TRBV10-1, the J gene TRBJ2-1; no definite D call. V was clipped by 2 bases and J by 0 bases, with 5 bases between them. The germline gives CDR1 WNHNN, CDR2 SYGVQD (reference sequence). The CDR3 runs to 14 residues. DNA of the CDR3: TGCGCCAGCAGTGAGAGAAGCTCCTACAATGAGCAGTTCTTC. This gives the protein CASSERSSYNEQFF.

Concerning this clone: Other DNA sequences in the same sample also yield this CDR3. The chain has TRBV4-1 and TRBJ2-7, with D perhaps matching TRBD1 (6 bases). Germline V lookup: CDR1 MGHRA, CDR2 YSYEKL. This CDR3 contains 14 residues. The V and J ends lost 1 base and 5 bases respectively, with 12 bases between them. CDR3: CASSQGQGLDEQYF. Here the CDR3 DNA reads TGCGCCAGCAGCCAAGGGCAGGGGCTCGACGAGCAGTACTTC.

The rearrangement links TRBV5-6 to TRBJ1-6, with 9 positions matching TRBD1. Germline lookup yields CDR1 SGHDT and CDR2 YYEEEE. The CDR3 contains 14 residues. The V segment lost 5 bases and the J segment 9 bases; nucleotides outside the gene matches: 6. This CDR3 reads CASRPGTGSSPLHF. The CDR3 nucleotides are TGTGCCAGCAGACCCGGGACAGGGAGTTCACCCCTCCACTTT.

This clone appeared once. The rearrangement joins TRBV4-3 to TRBJ2-2; D may correspond to TRBD1 or TRBD2 (6 bases each). The length of the CDR3 is 17 residues. Per germline, CDR1 LGHNA and CDR2 YSLEER. Trimming stripped 3 bases from V and 2 bases from J, with 16 bases between. The CDR3 DNA follows: TGCGCCAGCAGCCACCTCCTGGGGGGCGACAACACCGGGGAGCTGTTTTTT. This translates into CASSHLLGGDNTGELFF.

V gene TRBV2 combines with J gene TRBJ2-1, with no clear D. CDR1 SNHLY and CDR2 FYNNEI come from the germline V gene. V shed 8 bases and J shed 8 bases, with 10 bases lying between them. The CDR3 runs to 11 residues. The CDR3 bases are TGTGCCAGCGGAGTAATCCATGAGCAGTTCTTC. Amino acids: CASGVIHEQFF. The full variable domain, its missing parts supplied by reference TRBV2 and TRBJ2-1, is EPEVTQTPSHQVTQMGQEVILRCVPISNHLYFYWYRQILGQKVEFLVSFYNNEISEKSEIFDDQFSVERPDGSNFTLKIRSTKLEDSAMYFCASGVIHEQFFGPGTRLTVL.

The chain joins TRBV28 to TRBJ2-5, with D perhaps matching TRBD2 (5 bases). V was clipped by 4 bases and J by 1 base, with 13 bases between them. Germline-derived CDR1 and CDR2 are MDHEN and SYDVKM. This CDR3 has 15 amino acids. The CDR3 DNA reads TGTGCCAGCAGTTCCCTCCGGCGGGTCCAAGAGACCCAGTACTTC. It specifies CASSSLRRVQETQYF.

V gene TRBV13 combines with J gene TRBJ1-6, with 7 bases that match TRBD1. The V gene's germline CDR1 is PRHDT and CDR2 FYEKMQ (reference sequence). J lost 7 bases, V lost 0 bases, and 3 bases had no gene match. The CDR3 runs to 15 residues. CDR3 loop: CASSLGRDRNSPLHF. The DNA for the CDR3 is TGTGCCAGCAGCTTAGGCCGGGACAGAAATTCACCCCTCCACTTT.

This sequence joins TRBV13 and TRBJ1-2, with a tentative D call TRBD1 (6 bases). In germline, CDR1 is PRHDT, CDR2 FYEKMQ (reference sequence). The CDR3 totals 15 residues. Trimming removed 1 base at V and 6 bases at J, with 15 bases between. This CDR3 is CASSLVIRKGDGYTF. For the CDR3, the DNA is TGTGCCAGCAGCTTAGTGATCAGGAAGGGGGATGGCTACACCTTC. The whole variable domain, filled in from reference TRBV13 and TRBJ1-2, reads AAGVIQSPRHLIKEKRETATLKCYPIPRHDTVYWYQQGPGQDPQFLISFYEKMQSDKGSIPDRFSAQQFSDYHSELNMSSLELGDSALYFCASSLVIRKGDGYTFGSGTRLTVV.

The rearrangement joins TRBV7-9 to TRBJ2-5; no definite D call. Between the trimmed V and J ends, which lost 10 bases and 0 bases, there was a span of 15 bases. CDR1 and CDR2 (germline): SEHNR, FQNEAQ (reference sequence). This CDR3 comprises 14 residues. CDR3 amino acids: CATDDWAYQETQYF. DNA for the CDR3: TGTGCCACCGACGACTGGGCTTACCAAGAGACCCAGTACTTC.

J is TRBJ1-2 and V is TRBV7-9; D ambiguous. Per germline, CDR1 SEHNR and CDR2 FQNEAQ (reference sequence). This CDR3 is 15 amino acids long. The V end was cut by 1 base, the J end by 4 bases, with 13 bases between. The CDR3 nucleotides are TGTGCCAGCAGCTTAGTTCCGGACGGAACCTATGGCTACACCTTC. Translated, it gives CASSLVPDGTYGYTF.

The gene calls are TRBV30 and TRBJ1-5; TRBD1 aligns across 7 bases. Germline CDR1 is GTSNPN and CDR2 is SVGIG (reference sequence). CDR3 length: 15 amino acids. V shed 2 bases and J 12 bases; nucleotides not matched to a gene: 16. The CDR3 sequence is CAWSLARQGRGDQHF. In DNA form, the CDR3 reads TGTGCCTGGAGTCTTGCCCGACAGGGTAGGGGGGACCAGCATTTT.

Comment on this clone: The same CDR3 also results from other DNA sequences found in this sample. V gene TRBV9 combines with J gene TRBJ2-7, with 8 nucleotides matching TRBD2. Looked up from germline, CDR1 is SGDLS and CDR2 is YYNGEE. The V and J ends lost 4 bases and 4 bases, in that order; junction bases with no gene match: 1. The CDR3 length is 12 residues. CDR3 region: CASSPGGYEQYF. For the CDR3, the DNA is TGTGCCAGCAGCCCGGGGGGGTACGAGCAGTACTTC. The full variable domain, rest sourced from reference TRBV9 and TRBJ2-7, is DSGVTQTPKHLITATGQRVTLRCSPRSGDLSVYWYQQSLDQGLQFLIQYYNGEERAKGNILERFSAQQFPDLHSELNLSSLELGDSALYFCASSPGGYEQYFGPGTRLTVT.

V usage is TRBV4-1 and J usage is TRBJ2-1; 9 positions agree with TRBD2. V dropped 3 bases and J dropped 6; count of bases not matched to a gene: 9. Germline V gene sequence: CDR1 MGHRA, CDR2 YSYEKL. The CDR3 totals 16 residues. The CDR3 reads CASSQNSGSFFNEQFF. In nucleotides, the CDR3 is TGCGCCAGCAGCCAGAATAGCGGGAGTTTCTTCAATGAGCAGTTCTTC.

This clone showed up just once. The genes are TRBV7-9 and TRBJ2-3, with D possibly matching TRBD2 (7 bases). Trimming removed 5 bases at V and 4 bases at J, with 22 bases between. This CDR3 spans 17 amino acids. Per germline, CDR1 SEHNR and CDR2 FQNEAQ (reference sequence). The CDR3 nucleotides read TGTGCCAGCAGCCTTGCGGGGGCCCAACAAATCCCAGATACGCAGTATTTT. Protein: CASSLAGAQQIPDTQYF.

V is TRBV7-9 and J is TRBJ2-7, with 7 bases aligning to TRBD1. CDR3 length: 15 amino acids. Germline V gene sequence: CDR1 SEHNR, CDR2 FQNEAQ (reference sequence). The ends lost 4 bases at V and 5 bases at J; junction bases unmatched: 11. CDR3 nucleotides: TGTGCCAGCAGCTCGACAGGGATAAGTGACGACGAGCAGTACTTC. This codes for CASSSTGISDDEQYF.

V gene TRBV27 combines with J gene TRBJ1-5; 10 bases align to TRBD1. This CDR3 contains 17 residues. In germline, CDR1 is MNHEY, CDR2 SMNVEV (reference sequence). V gave up 4 bases and J gave up 2 bases; unmatched junction bases: 8. CDR3 residues: CASSYIGTGDGNQPQHF. CDR3 DNA sequence: TGTGCCAGCAGTTACATAGGGACAGGGGATGGCAATCAGCCCCAGCATTTT.

A word on this clone: Distinct nucleotide sequences in the sample also encode this CDR3. The chain couples TRBV11-1 to TRBJ2-3, with unresolved D. V lost 1 base, J lost 5 bases, and 1 base lay in between. The CDR3 is made up of 11 amino acids. The germline gives CDR1 SGHAT, CDR2 FQDESV (reference sequence). DNA for the CDR3: TGTGCCAGCAGCTTAGGAGATACGCAGTATTTT. It specifies CASSLGDTQYF.

The chain employs TRBV30 and TRBJ1-4; possible D gene TRBD1, 5 bases. Between the trimmed V and J ends, which lost 8 bases and 7 bases, there was a span of 17 bases. The germline CDR1 and CDR2 sequences are GTSNPN and SVGIG (reference sequence). The CDR3 is made up of 13 amino acids. CDR3 nucleotides: TGTGCCACCCAGGAAGGGGATGGTGAAAAACTGTTTTTT. Its translation is CATQEGDGEKLFF.

J is TRBJ2-1 and V is TRBV9; D is undetermined. Trimming cost V 3 bases and J 7 bases, with 11 bases left between them. Germline CDR1 and CDR2: SGDLS and YYNGEE. The CDR3 loop spans 13 amino acids. The CDR3 loop is CASSDGRWNEQFF. The DNA for the CDR3 is TGTGCCAGCAGCGACGGGCGGTGGAATGAGCAGTTCTTC.